This entry lists 3 T cell receptor beta chains sequenced from one sample in a study of shared clonotypes between healthy human individuals. The protocol was immunoSEQ multiplex PCR, while the TCRdb copy is restricted to in-frame clones and leaves out a portion. The sample lists about 2 million clones; 85% to 95% were seen once. What was sequenced was naive CD4+ T cells sorted from blood. Subset in this sample: CD45RA+ positively selected. The receptors were sampled from a man younger than 30 in good health.

Points on this clone: The sample carries other DNA sequences with the same CDR3. The genes are TRBV25-1 and TRBJ2-7, with D uncertain. The germline V gene has CDR1 MGHDK and CDR2 SYGVNS. V was cut by 3 bases and J by 4 bases, with 4 bases left in between. CDR3 length: 11 residues. In nucleotides, the CDR3 is TGTGCCAGCAGTGACTTATACGAGCAGTACTTC. As protein: CASSDLYEQYF.

This clone was found once. The chain couples TRBV5-1 to TRBJ2-7; 11 bases fit TRBD2. This CDR3 is built from 15 residues. Germline CDR1 is SGHRS and CDR2 is YFSETQ. The V gene end was trimmed by 5 bases and the J gene end by 3 bases; junction bases not matched to a gene: 7. The CDR3 DNA reads TGCGCCAGCAGAACGGGGACTAGCGGCCTCTACGAGCAGTACTTC. Translating it yields CASRTGTSGLYEQYF.

The chain combines TRBV6-5 with TRBJ2-3; possible D gene TRBD2, 6 bases. This CDR3 has 13 residues. V was shortened by 7 bases and J by 0 bases, with 8 bases between the two germline ends. In germline, CDR1 is MNHEY, CDR2 SVGAGI. CDR3 sequence: CASKGTSTDTQYF. CDR3 DNA: TGTGCCAGCAAAGGGACTAGCACAGATACGCAGTATTTT.